The 15 T cell receptor beta chains given below trace back to one sample, sequenced in a study of monozygotic twins with inflammatory bowel disease. Reprocessing the 5' RACE reads, TCRdb reports a single entry for every CDR3 protein and omits DNA. The specimen's table records some 440,000 distinct CDR3 sequences. The sequencing input was blood. Receptors originate from a human donor with ulcerative colitis or Crohn's disease, or a healthy co-twin of an affected twin (not recorded which).

V gene TRBV20-1 combines with J gene TRBJ2-7; the TCRdb call, TRBD2, lacks DNA for checking. The CDR3 is 16 amino acids. CDR1 and CDR2 (germline): DFQATT, SNEGSKA (reference sequence). The CDR3 loop is CSAREFRTGPDYEQYF.

The chain employs TRBV19 and TRBJ1-6; checking the TCRdb D call of TRBD1 is not possible without DNA. CDR3 length equals 15 residues. In germline, CDR1 is LNHDA, CDR2 SQIVND (reference sequence). The CDR3 spells CASRAGTGWGSPLHF.

CDR3 protein: CSALDSDGELFF. V and J are TRBV20-1 and TRBJ2-2. The CDR3 runs 12 residues. CDR1 and CDR2 (germline): DFQATT, SNEGSKA (reference sequence).

The J gene is TRBJ2-1, the V gene TRBV24-1; TCRdb's D call of TRBD1 is untestable without DNA. Germline CDR1 KGHDR, CDR2 SFDVKD. There are 13 residues in the CDR3. The CDR3 sequence: CATEGQGNNEQFF.

The rearrangement links TRBV7-6 to TRBJ1-1; TCRdb's D call of TRBD1 is untestable without DNA. The germline gives CDR1 SGHVS, CDR2 FNYEAQ. This CDR3 is 15 amino acids long. This CDR3 is CASSPDRGVNTEAFF. The full variable domain, its missing parts supplied by reference TRBV7-6 and TRBJ1-1, is GAGVSQSPRYKVTKRGQDVALRCDPISGHVSLYWYRQALGQGPEFLTYFNYEAQQDKSGLPNDRFSAERPEGSISTLTIQRTEQRDSAMYRCASSPDRGVNTEAFFGQGTRLTVV.

The rearrangement links TRBV19 to TRBJ2-1; TCRdb calls TRBD2, which cannot be checked without DNA. The CDR3 runs to 13 residues. Germline CDR1 LNHDA, CDR2 SQIVND (reference sequence). The CDR3: CASSTGLAAEQFF.

V gene TRBV6-1 combines with J gene TRBJ2-1. The germline V gene has CDR1 MNHNS and CDR2 SASEGT. CDR3 length: 16 amino acids. This CDR3 is CASSRLLANSYNEQFF.

This chain's CDR3 is CASSIGSVYGYTF. This sequence joins TRBV19 and TRBJ1-2. Germline CDR1 LNHDA, CDR2 SQIVND (reference sequence). The CDR3 is 13 residues long. Complete variable domain (other parts from reference TRBV19 and TRBJ1-2): DGGITQSPKYLFRKEGQNVTLSCEQNLNHDAMYWYRQDPGQGLRLIYYSQIVNDFQKGDIAEGYSVSREKKESFPLTVTSAQKNPTAFYLCASSIGSVYGYTFGSGTRLTVV.

The J gene is TRBJ2-2, the V gene TRBV5-1. This CDR3 contains 13 residues. Looked up from germline, CDR1 is SGHRS and CDR2 is YFSETQ. CDR3 residues: CASILVGTGELFF.

This sequence joins TRBV29-1 and TRBJ2-2; TCRdb designates TRBD1, a call that cannot be tested without DNA. Germline V gene sequence: CDR1 SQVTM, CDR2 ANQGSEA. This CDR3 is built from 15 residues. The CDR3 reads CSVVLLGGGTGELFF.

This sequence joins TRBV7-8 and TRBJ2-7; TCRdb names TRBD1, which stays unverified in the absence of DNA. CDR1 and CDR2 (germline): SGHVS, FQNEAQ. The CDR3 contains 14 residues. The CDR3 protein is CASSSRDAGYEQYF.

The chain joins TRBV11-2 to TRBJ2-1; the D call from TCRdb, TRBD2, cannot be confirmed without DNA. Germline CDR1 and CDR2: SGHAT and FQNNGV. The CDR3 has 18 amino acids. This CDR3 is CASSHDRNRREGDNEQFF.

J is TRBJ2-2 and V is TRBV5-1; the D call from TCRdb, TRBD1, cannot be confirmed without DNA. Per the germline V gene, CDR1 is SGHRS and CDR2 is YFSETQ. The CDR3 is 17 amino acids. This CDR3 reads CASSSDRTYGGAGELFF.

This sequence joins TRBV6-2 or TRBV6-3 and TRBJ2-1; TCRdb picks TRBD2, but there is no DNA to check that call. The V gene's germline CDR1 is MNHEY and CDR2 SVGEGT. The CDR3 is 17 amino acids. CDR3: CASSYPMGLASEGEQFF.

This chain uses TRBV6-5 with TRBJ1-1. Germline V gives CDR1 MNHEY, CDR2 SVGAGI. This CDR3 region has 15 residues. This chain's CDR3 is CASSSLAGTSLAAFF.